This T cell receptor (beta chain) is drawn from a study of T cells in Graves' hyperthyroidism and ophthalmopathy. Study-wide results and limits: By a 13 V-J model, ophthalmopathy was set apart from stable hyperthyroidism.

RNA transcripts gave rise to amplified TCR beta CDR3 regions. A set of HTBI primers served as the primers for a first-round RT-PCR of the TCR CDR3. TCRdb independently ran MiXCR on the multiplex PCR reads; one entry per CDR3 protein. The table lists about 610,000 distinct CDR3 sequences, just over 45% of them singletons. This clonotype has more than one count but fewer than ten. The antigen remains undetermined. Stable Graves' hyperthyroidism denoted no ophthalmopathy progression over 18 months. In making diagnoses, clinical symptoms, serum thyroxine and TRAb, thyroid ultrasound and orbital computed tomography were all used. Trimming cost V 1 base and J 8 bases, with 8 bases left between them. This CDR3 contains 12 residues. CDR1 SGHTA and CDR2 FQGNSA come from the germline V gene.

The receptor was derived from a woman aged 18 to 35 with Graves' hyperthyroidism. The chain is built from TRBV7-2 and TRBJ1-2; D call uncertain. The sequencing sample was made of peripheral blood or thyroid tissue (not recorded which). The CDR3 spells CASSLDTSGYTF. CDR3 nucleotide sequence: TGTGCCAGCAGCTTAGACACTAGCGGCTACACCTTC.